The rows below give T cell receptor beta chains drawn from one sample of a study of a mutant IDH1 vaccine in newly diagnosed glioma. For these TCRs, the target antigens are not known. Sequenced by immunoSEQ multiplex PCR; TCRdb stores in-frame clones only, minus some. The repertoire has about 34,000 clones, around nine tenths of them found once; the top ten carry 12%. The material sequenced was PBMCs, taken from a glioma patient whose treatment included an IDH1 peptide vaccine. The source is a woman under 40 with glioma. Both conserved end residues are part of each CDR3. The D gene is left open where the match is weak. Some rows mark clone size as missing; the rest say once, few, many or name a class of expanded clone.

>TRBJ1-1|NA|TRBV7-2|NA
TGTGCCAGCAGCCCTATACAGATGGGGGCTTTCTTT
CASSPIQMGAFF
>TRBJ2-1|once|TRBV5-6|TRBD2
TGTGCCAGCAGCTTGGCTGTAACTAGCGGGGAGCATGAGCAGTTCTTC
CASSLAVTSGEHEQFF
>TRBJ1-1|NA|TRBV5-1|NA
TGCGCCAGCAGCTTGGAGGCAGGGTACACTGAAGCTTTCTTT
CASSLEAGYTEAFF
>TRBJ1-4|once|TRBV13|NA
TGTGCCAGCAGCTTAGCAGATAATGAAAAACTGTTTTTT
CASSLADNEKLFF
>TRBJ2-1|NA|TRBV18|NA
TGTGCCAGCTCGCCCGGGGGCAATGAGCAGTTCTTC
CASSPGGNEQFF
>TRBJ2-1|NA|TRBV10-2|TRBD1
TGCGCCAGCTGCGGACAGGGCCGCAATGAGCAGTTCTTC
CASCGQGRNEQFF
>TRBJ1-5|NA|TRBV6-1|NA
TGTGCCAGCAGTGAAGCGCGGGGCGGGGCGTGGGGCAATCAGCCCCAGCATTTT
CASSEARGGAWGNQPQHF
>TRBJ2-7|NA|TRBV9|TRBD2
TGTGCCAGCAGCGTCGGGACTAGCGGGGGCCCCTACGAGCAGTACTTC
CASSVGTSGGPYEQYF
>TRBJ2-2|NA|TRBV5-1|NA
TGCGCCAGCAGCCTCGGGAGCACCGGGGAGCTGTTTTTT
CASSLGSTGELFF
>TRBJ1-4|NA|TRBV5-6|NA
TGTGCCAGCAGCTTACAGAACCGAAATGAAAAACTGTTTTTT
CASSLQNRNEKLFF
>TRBJ1-4|NA|TRBV5-6|NA
TGTGCCAGCAGCCGTCAAGGGGTAGAACTGTTTTTT
CASSRQGVELFF
>TRBJ1-3|few|TRBV5-4|NA
TGTGCCAGCAACCCGGACGGGGGGACTGGAAACACCATATATTTT
CASNPDGGTGNTIYF
>TRBJ1-3|NA|TRBV6-1|NA
TGTGCCAGCAGTACGCGACAGGATATCGACACCATATATTTT
CASSTRQDIDTIYF
>TRBJ1-6|NA|TRBV6-6|NA
TGTGCCAGCAGCGATAGGTTGCCCTATAATTCACCCCTCCACTTT
CASSDRLPYNSPLHF
>TRBJ1-1|NA|TRBV6-5|NA
TGTGCCAGCAGTTACAGCGGTCAGGGTCTCACTGAAGCTTTCTTT
CASSYSGQGLTEAFF
>TRBJ1-1|once|TRBV5-6|NA
TGTGCCAGCAGCTTTGTAGGGAACACTGAAGCTTTCTTT
CASSFVGNTEAFF
>TRBJ1-6|NA|TRBV5-6|NA
TGTGCCAGCACTGAAGGACGAACTCCCCTCCACTTT
CASTEGRTPLHF
>TRBJ2-7|NA|TRBV9|TRBD1
TGTGCCAGCAGCGTAGAGGCAGGGGGTGATTACGAGCAGTACTTC
CASSVEAGGDYEQYF
>TRBJ1-5|NA|TRBV7-8|TRBD1
TGTGCCAGCAGCTTAGAACAGGGGCGGCCCCAGCATTTT
CASSLEQGRPQHF
>TRBJ2-2|NA|TRBV10-3|TRBD1
TGTGCCATCAGTGCGGGACAGGGGGCTCCCGGGGAGCTGTTTTTT
CAISAGQGAPGELFF
>TRBJ2-3|NA|TRBV5-4|TRBD1
TGTGCCAGCAGCTTGGGAACAGGGGGCACAGATACGCAGTATTTT
CASSLGTGGTDTQYF
>TRBJ2-3|NA|TRBV6-1|TRBD2
TGTGCCAGCAGTAGACTAGCGGGTGGGACAGATACGCAGTATTTT
CASSRLAGGTDTQYF
>TRBJ1-2|once|TRBV5-6|TRBD1
TGTGCCAGCAGCCCCATTCTAAGACAGGGGGCAGACTATGGCTACACCTTC
CASSPILRQGADYGYTF
>TRBJ2-3|NA|TRBV13|NA
TGTGCCAGCAGCGAGATGGTAGATACGCAGTATTTT
CASSEMVDTQYF
>TRBJ1-2|NA|TRBV2|NA
TGTGCCAGCAGGGCTTTGGCAGGGAACTATGGCTACACCTTC
CASRALAGNYGYTF
>TRBJ2-7|NA|TRBV4-1|NA
TGCGCCAGCAGCCAAGTGGTGGCAGGGGAAACCTACGAGCAGTACTTC
CASSQVVAGETYEQYF